This passage covers 8 T cell receptor beta chains from one sample sequenced in a study of blood T cell repertoires in COVID-19. Assay used: immunoSEQ multiplex PCR; TCRdb lists only in-frame clones, some missing. The sample consists of about 200,000 clones, about 80% of them appearing once. The sample consisted of PBMCs or T cells enriched from blood (not recorded which). These receptor sequences come from a man in his forties who had recovered from COVID-19.

This chain uses TRBV28 with TRBJ2-1; 9 bases line up with TRBD2. The germline V gene has CDR1 MDHEN and CDR2 SYDVKM. The CDR3 contains 19 residues. V lost 3 bases, J lost 9 bases, and 21 bases stayed unmatched. CDR3 in amino acids: CASSFPLFVLAGGPPEQFF. CDR3 nucleotides: TGTGCCAGCAGTTTCCCCCTCTTTGTTTTGGCGGGAGGGCCCCCTGAGCAGTTCTTC.

V and J are TRBV5-1 and TRBJ1-3; 7 bases are a match to TRBD1. CDR3 length equals 16 residues. CDR1 and CDR2 from the germline V gene are SGHRS and YFSETQ. Trimming took 3 bases from V and 0 from J; bases not matched to a gene: 6. The CDR3 bases are TGCGCCAGCAGCTCATTAGGGACAGCCTCTGGAAACACCATATATTTT. This translates into CASSSLGTASGNTIYF. Looking up the rest from reference TRBV5-1 and TRBJ1-3 gives the full variable domain: KAGVTQTPRYLIKTRGQQVTLSCSPISGHRSVSWYQQTPGQGLQFLFEYFSETQRNKGNFPGRFSGRQFSNSRSEMNVSTLELGDSALYLCASSSLGTASGNTIYFGEGSWLTVV.

The rearrangement joins TRBV27 to TRBJ2-1, with D perhaps TRBD2 (5 bases). Per germline, CDR1 MNHEY and CDR2 SMNVEV (reference sequence). The V end lost 4 bases, the J end lost 9 bases, and 13 bases lay between the germline ends. The CDR3 extends over 13 amino acids. CDR3 coding DNA: TGTGCCAGCAGTTCCATTCTAGGGAGTGAGCAGTTCTTC. Its translation: CASSSILGSEQFF.

The V and J genes are TRBV19 and TRBJ2-3, with D perhaps matching TRBD2 (5 bases). This CDR3 comprises 13 residues. Germline V gene sequence: CDR1 LNHDA, CDR2 SQIVND (reference sequence). The CDR3: CASAGRVTDTQYF. CDR3 sequence (DNA): TGTGCTTCGGCGGGTCGGGTCACAGATACGCAGTATTTT.

The chain has TRBV5-4 and TRBJ2-5; 10 positions match TRBD2. This CDR3 is 15 amino acids long. Trimming at V came to 0 bases and at J to 5 bases, leaving 4 bases not matched to a gene. Per germline, CDR1 SGHNT and CDR2 YYREEE (reference sequence). In DNA, the CDR3 is TGTGCCAGCAGCTTGGTTGGTAGCGGGGGGGAGACCCAGTACTTC. Amino acids: CASSLVGSGGETQYF.

The chain recombines TRBV6-5 with TRBJ2-1, with a weak D call TRBD2 (5 bases). The germline V gene has CDR1 MNHEY and CDR2 SVGAGI. The CDR3 runs to 12 residues. V was cut by 5 bases and J by 6 bases, with 8 bases left in between. In DNA, the CDR3 is TGTGCCAGCAGTACCCTAGCCAATGAGCAGTTCTTC. As protein: CASSTLANEQFF.

The CDR3 is CASSHGGVLGGPQHF. CDR3 nucleotides: TGTGCCAGCAGCCATGGGGGGGTTTTGGGGGGACCCCAGCATTTT. The rearrangement joins TRBV3-1 (or the pseudogene TRBV3-2) to TRBJ1-5; perhaps TRBD1 as D (5 bases). Trimming pared 3 bases from V and 10 bases from J, leaving 19 bases between. CDR3 size: 15 residues. Germline CDR1 reads LGHDT; CDR2 reads YNNKEL (reference sequence).

The V and J genes are TRBV4-1 and TRBJ1-1; D ambiguous. The CDR3 sequence is 15 residues long. Germline loops: CDR1 MGHRA, CDR2 YSYEKL. Trimming stripped 4 bases from V and 0 bases from J, with 12 bases between. The CDR3 DNA follows: TGCGCCAGCAGCCCGACGGGGATGCTGAACACTGAAGCTTTCTTT. It yields the protein CASSPTGMLNTEAFF.